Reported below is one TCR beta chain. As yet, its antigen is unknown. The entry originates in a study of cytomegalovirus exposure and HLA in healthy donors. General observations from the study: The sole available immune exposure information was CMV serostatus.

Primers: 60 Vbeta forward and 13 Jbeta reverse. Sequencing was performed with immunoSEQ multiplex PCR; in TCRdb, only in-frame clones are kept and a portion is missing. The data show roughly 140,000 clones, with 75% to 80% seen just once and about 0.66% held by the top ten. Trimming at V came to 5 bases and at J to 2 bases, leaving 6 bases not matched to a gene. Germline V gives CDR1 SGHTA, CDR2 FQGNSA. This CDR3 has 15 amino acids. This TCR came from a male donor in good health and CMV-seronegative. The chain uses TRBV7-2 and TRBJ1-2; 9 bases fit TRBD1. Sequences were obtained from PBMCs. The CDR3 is CASSTGQGTNYGYTF. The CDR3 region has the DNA TGTGCCAGCAGCACGGGACAGGGAACCAACTATGGCTACACCTTC.